This entry concerns a single TCR beta chain. These data belong to a study of T cell changes during pregnancy in multiple sclerosis. Some clones are missing from TCRdb's copy, which holds only in-frame ones; the method was immunoSEQ multiplex PCR. The sample has approximately 60,000 clones; about 91% are singletons. Trimming shortened V by 0 bases and J by 0 bases, and 6 bases separated the two germline ends. The CDR3 is made up of 14 amino acids. Germline V gives CDR1 SGHRS, CDR2 YFSETQ. This TCR was recovered from a female donor with multiple sclerosis, enrolled in a pregnancy study. The sample consisted of CD4+ T cells from peripheral blood mononuclear cells, taken in the second trimester of pregnancy. The chain joins TRBV5-1 to TRBJ2-5; D ambiguous. The CDR3 region is CASSLGTYQETQYF. CDR3 in DNA: TGCGCCAGCAGCTTGGGCACTTACCAAGAGACCCAGTACTTC.